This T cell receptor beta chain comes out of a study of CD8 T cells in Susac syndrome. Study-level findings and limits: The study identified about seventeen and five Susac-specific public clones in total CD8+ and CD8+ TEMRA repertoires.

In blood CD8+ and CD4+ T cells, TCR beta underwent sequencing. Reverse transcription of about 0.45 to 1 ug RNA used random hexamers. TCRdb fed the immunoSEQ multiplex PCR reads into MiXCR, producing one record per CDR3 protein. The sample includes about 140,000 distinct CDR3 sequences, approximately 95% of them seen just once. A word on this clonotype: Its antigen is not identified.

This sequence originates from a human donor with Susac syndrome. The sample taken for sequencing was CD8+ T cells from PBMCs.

DNA of the CDR3: TGTGCCAGCAGCTTGGGTATCTCCACGGGAGTTAGGCGAGGGGAGACCCAGTACTTC. It specifies CASSLGISTGVRRGETQYF. V and J are TRBV5-4 and TRBJ2-5, with D perhaps TRBD2 (6 bases). The germline V gene has CDR1 SGHNT and CDR2 YYREEE (reference sequence). The V end lost 0 bases, the J end lost 5 bases, and 26 bases lay between the germline ends. The CDR3 consists of 19 residues.